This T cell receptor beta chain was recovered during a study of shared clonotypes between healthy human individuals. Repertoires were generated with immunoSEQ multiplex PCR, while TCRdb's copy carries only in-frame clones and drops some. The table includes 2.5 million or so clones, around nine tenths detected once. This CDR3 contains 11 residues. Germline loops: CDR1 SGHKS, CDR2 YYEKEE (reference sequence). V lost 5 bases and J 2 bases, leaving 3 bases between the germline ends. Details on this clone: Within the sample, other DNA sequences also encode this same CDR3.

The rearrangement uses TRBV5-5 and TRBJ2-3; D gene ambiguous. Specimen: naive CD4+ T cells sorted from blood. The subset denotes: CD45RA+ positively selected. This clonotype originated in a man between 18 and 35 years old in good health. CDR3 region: CASSFTDTQYF. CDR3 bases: TGTGCCAGCAGTTTCACAGATACGCAGTATTTT.